This T cell receptor beta chain appears in the sequencing data of a study of shared clonotypes between healthy human individuals. Study outcomes and limitations: Exclusively blood specimens were collected; tissue repertoires likely differ. Naive CD4 clonotype sharing across a handful of donors was around 5%.

Naive CD8 isolation took CD45RO-negative cells positively selected for CCR7 and excluded terminally differentiated effector memory CD45RA+ cells. Donors were Caucasian adults residing in Nashville, Tennessee, USA. The sample holds one count of this clone. Its antigen is undetermined. The assay was immunoSEQ multiplex PCR, and TCRdb's table has in-frame clones only and misses some. Of hundreds of thousands of clones detected, more than 85% appear once; the ten largest clones hold around 24%. This TCR was recovered from a man younger than 45 in good health. Input material: naive CD8+ T cells sorted from blood.

CDR3 nucleotides: TGCAGCGTTGAGGTCAGGGGGGGATCGAACACCGGGGAGCTGTTTTTT. This sequence encodes CSVEVRGGSNTGELFF. V usage is TRBV29-1 and J usage is TRBJ2-2; D is perhaps TRBD1 or TRBD2 (7 bases each). Germline values: CDR1 SQVTM, CDR2 ANQGSEA. V dropped 3 bases and J dropped 0 bases, with 14 bases sitting between them. CDR3 size: 16 residues.